This T cell receptor (beta chain) was found in a study of cytomegalovirus exposure and HLA in healthy donors. Findings and limits, study-wide: TRBV6-2, TRBV6-3 and some other V segments were unresolvable in 87-base-pair reads.

As for this clone: The antigen is undetermined.

Germline CDR1 reads SGHAT; CDR2 reads FQNNGV. The V and J ends lost 4 bases and 5 bases respectively, with 21 bases between them. The CDR3 has 16 residues. Both 60 Vbeta primers and 13 Jbeta primers went into the PCR. Profiled with immunoSEQ multiplex PCR; TCRdb holds only in-frame clones, not every one. The sample includes about 140,000 clones, approximately 82% of them seen just once. The J gene is TRBJ2-7, the V gene TRBV11-2; D might be TRBD1 (5 bases). The sequencing input was PBMCs. This sequence originates from a man aged 25 to 40 in good health and CMV-seropositive. The CDR3 DNA is TGTGCCAGCAGCTCCCGACAGATTGCTGGTATAAACGAGCAGTACTTC. It is translated as CASSSRQIAGINEQYF.